These 30 T cell receptor beta chains were sequenced from one sample in a study of control samples from healthy donors and cancer patients. Clones were sequenced by immunoSEQ multiplex PCR, and TCRdb holds only the in-frame ones, with some missing. The sample records 170,000 or so clones, 90% to 95% being singletons. The sequenced sample consisted of blood. Receptor source: a man aged 18-30 years in good health.

The rearrangement joins TRBV10-3 to TRBJ2-7; D is unresolved. Trimming cost V 2 bases and J 3 bases, with 11 bases left between them. This CDR3 is built from 14 residues. Germline loops: CDR1 ENHRY, CDR2 SYGVKD. The CDR3 loop reads CAISEPRWSYEQYF. The DNA of the CDR3 is TGTGCCATCAGTGAGCCCCGGTGGAGCTACGAGCAGTACTTC.

The CDR3 region has the DNA TGCGCCAGCAGCCAAACTTTAGGACAGGCTAGCACAGATACGCAGTATTTT. Amino acids: CASSQTLGQASTDTQYF. The J gene is TRBJ2-3, the V gene TRBV4-1; 7 bases are shared with TRBD1. The trim removed 2 bases at V and 0 bases at J, leaving 8 bases unmatched. The CDR3 runs 17 residues. From germline, CDR1 is MGHRA and CDR2 YSYEKL.

The V gene is TRBV18, the J gene TRBJ2-3, with D tentatively TRBD2 (5 bases). The CDR3 runs 19 residues. Germline V CDR1 and CDR2: KGHSH, LQKENI. Trimming took 2 bases from V and 3 from J, leaving 24 bases between them. The DNA of the CDR3 is TGTGCCAGCTCACCAAACCTCGGCGGGCCCTCGTCTAGGACAGATACGCAGTATTTT. Translated: CASSPNLGGPSSRTDTQYF.

The chain combines TRBV20-1 with TRBJ2-7; D is uncertain. This CDR3 comprises 11 residues. The germline V gene encodes CDR1 DFQATT and CDR2 SNEGSKA (reference sequence). The germline V and J ends were trimmed by 6 bases and 2 bases, with 8 bases remaining between them. CDR3 coding DNA: TGCAGTGCGTACGGAACCTACGAGCAGTACTTC. Its protein is CSAYGTYEQYF.

The rearrangement uses TRBV5-1 and TRBJ2-2; 11 positions agree with TRBD1. Unmatched junction bases numbered 4, after V lost 4 bases and J lost 5 bases. Germline CDR1 and CDR2: SGHRS and YFSETQ. The CDR3 is 15 amino acids. DNA of the CDR3: TGCGCCAGCAGCAACCGGGACAGGGGGACCGGGGAGCTGTTTTTT. This gives the protein CASSNRDRGTGELFF.

The chain uses TRBV5-1 and TRBJ2-2; D call uncertain. Between the trimmed V and J ends, which lost 0 bases and 7 bases, there was a span of 7 bases. Per germline, CDR1 SGHRS and CDR2 YFSETQ. The CDR3 runs 13 residues. CDR3 coding DNA: TGCGCCAGCAGCTTGGCCCCCCACGGGGAGCTGTTTTTT. As protein: CASSLAPHGELFF.

Remarks on this clone: At one boundary the junction diverges from the germline segment, which might be a read error. The genes are TRBV2 and TRBJ2-1, with D perhaps matching TRBD2 (5 bases). CDR3 length: 12 amino acids. Germline V CDR1 and CDR2: SNHLY, FYNNEI. CDR3 coding DNA: TGTGCCAGCACTGAAGACGGGGATGAGCAGTTCTTC. Encoded protein: CASTEDGDEQFF.

V usage is TRBV28 and J usage is TRBJ2-7, with 8 positions matching TRBD1. CDR1 and CDR2 from the germline V gene are MDHEN and SYDVKM. After removal of 4 bases from V and 4 bases from J, the junction contained 3 bases not matched to a gene. The CDR3 runs to 13 residues. The CDR3 protein is CASSYGTGYEQYF. CDR3 in DNA: TGTGCCAGCAGTTACGGGACAGGTTACGAGCAGTACTTC.

This clone was recorded a few times. The chain couples TRBV7-3 to TRBJ1-2; 11 bases match TRBD1. The CDR3 is 18 residues long. Germline loops: CDR1 SGHTA, CDR2 FQGTGA. J lost 7 bases, V lost 8 bases, and 21 bases had no gene match. CDR3 sequence (DNA): TGTGCCAGCGCGAGGACGGGGACAGGGGGTTCTGGCTCTGGTGGCTACACCTTC. This sequence encodes CASARTGTGGSGSGGYTF.

The rearrangement uses TRBV9 and TRBJ1-2; 8 bases line up with TRBD1. There are 15 residues in the CDR3. The germline V gene encodes CDR1 SGDLS and CDR2 YYNGEE. With V trimmed by 2 bases and J by 6 bases, 9 bases remained unmatched. As DNA, the CDR3 is TGTGCCAGCAGCGTCACCGGACAGGGTTATCATGGCTACACCTTC. Amino acids: CASSVTGQGYHGYTF.

This chain uses TRBV27 with TRBJ2-1; 7 nucleotides align to TRBD1. Germline values: CDR1 MNHEY, CDR2 SMNVEV (reference sequence). V lost 2 bases to trimming and J lost 4 bases; unmatched junction nucleotides: 14. The CDR3 loop spans 18 amino acids. The CDR3 reads CASSLRAPWDSFYNEQFF. Here the CDR3 DNA reads TGTGCCAGCAGTTTACGAGCCCCTTGGGACAGTTTTTACAATGAGCAGTTCTTC.

The chain uses TRBV14 and TRBJ2-5; perhaps TRBD2 as D (6 bases). V was cut by 4 bases and J by 2 bases, with 20 bases left in between. From germline, CDR1 is SGHDN and CDR2 FVKESK. The CDR3 is 17 residues long. The CDR3 DNA reads as TGTGCCAGCAGCCCCCCTTGGAGGGGAATTGGGCAAGAGACCCAGTACTTC. Protein: CASSPPWRGIGQETQYF. The full variable domain, completed using reference TRBV14 and TRBJ2-5, is EAGVTQFPSHSVIEKGQTVTLRCDPISGHDNLYWYRRVMGKEIKFLLHFVKESKQDESGMPNNRFLAERTGGTYSTLKVQPAELEDSGVYFCASSPPWRGIGQETQYFGPGTRLLVL.

In this sample, this clone turned up once. CDR3: CSASGSTYEQYF. DNA for the CDR3: TGCAGTGCTAGTGGCAGTACCTACGAGCAGTACTTC. The rearrangement uses TRBV20-1 and TRBJ2-7; D is unresolved. The CDR3 is 12 residues long. The germline V gene encodes CDR1 DFQATT and CDR2 SNEGSKA (reference sequence). The V and J ends lost 3 bases and 2 bases respectively, with 8 bases between them.

This clone was recorded a few times. This chain joins TRBV6-1 and TRBJ1-2; possible D gene TRBD1, 6 bases. The length of the CDR3 is 15 residues. Between the trimmed V and J ends, which lost 3 bases and 2 bases, there was a span of 13 bases. CDR1 is MNHNS and CDR2 is SASEGT in the germline V gene. In nucleotides, the CDR3 is TGTGCCAGCAGTGAGAGGCAGGGGATAAACTATGGCTACACCTTC. Its protein product is CASSERQGINYGYTF.

The CDR3 loop is CASSFRGAAYEQYF. The CDR3 region has the DNA TGTGCCAGCAGTTTCAGGGGTGCAGCTTACGAGCAGTACTTC. V is TRBV27 and J is TRBJ2-7; D is perhaps TRBD1 (6 bases). CDR1 is MNHEY, CDR2 SMNVEV, per germline (reference sequence). The CDR3 is 14 residues long. Trimming left V 3 bases short and J 4 bases short, with 13 bases between.

The gene calls are TRBV19 and TRBJ1-5; unclear D gene. The length of the CDR3 is 15 residues. V shed 5 bases and J shed 7 bases, with 18 bases lying between them. Germline V lookup: CDR1 LNHDA, CDR2 SQIVND (reference sequence). CDR3 loop: CASSSPTGLGQPQHF. The CDR3 DNA is TGTGCCAGTAGTTCCCCGACTGGACTCGGACAGCCCCAGCATTTT.

The rearrangement uses TRBV5-6 and TRBJ2-2; D uncertain. V shed 2 bases and J shed 0 bases, with 8 bases lying between them. Germline V gene sequence: CDR1 SGHDT, CDR2 YYEEEE. The CDR3 extends over 15 amino acids. CDR3 coding DNA: TGTGCCAGCAGCTTACGAGGTTCGAACACCGGGGAGCTGTTTTTT. Translated, it gives CASSLRGSNTGELFF.

This chain joins TRBV3-1 (or the pseudogene TRBV3-2) and TRBJ2-6; D is unclear. The CDR3 length is 15 residues. V dropped 0 bases and J dropped 3 bases, with 6 bases sitting between them. CDR1 is LGHDT, CDR2 YNNKEL, per germline (reference sequence). Here the CDR3 reads CASSQDLFGANVLTF. For the CDR3, the DNA is TGTGCCAGCAGCCAAGATCTCTTTGGGGCCAACGTCCTGACTTTC.

The chain recombines TRBV12-3 or TRBV12-4 with TRBJ1-4; D is ambiguous. This CDR3 has 13 residues. V lost 6 bases, J lost 5 bases, and 10 bases lay in between. The CDR3 reads CASSQNFNEKLFF. The CDR3 nucleotides read TGTGCCAGCAGCCAAAATTTCAATGAAAAACTGTTTTTT.

The J gene is TRBJ2-1, the V gene TRBV28; D is perhaps TRBD2 (7 bases). The germline V and J ends were trimmed by 1 base and 6 bases, with 22 bases remaining between them. The CDR3 has 18 amino acids. The germline CDR1 and CDR2 sequences are MDHEN and SYDVKM. For the CDR3, the DNA is TGTGCCAGCAGTTTATTTTTGATTAAAAAGGGGGGGAGCAATGAGCAGTTCTTC. Amino acids: CASSLFLIKKGGSNEQFF.

The J gene is TRBJ2-3, the V gene TRBV9; D may be TRBD2 (5 bases). The ends were cut back, 2 bases at V and 0 bases at J, with 13 bases in the middle. The CDR3 totals 16 residues. Germline assignment: CDR1 SGDLS and CDR2 YYNGEE. CDR3 loop: CASSVLGRLSTDTQYF. The CDR3 DNA sequence: TGTGCCAGCAGCGTTTTAGGGAGACTTAGCACAGATACGCAGTATTTT. The full variable domain, rest sourced from reference TRBV9 and TRBJ2-3, is DSGVTQTPKHLITATGQRVTLRCSPRSGDLSVYWYQQSLDQGLQFLIQYYNGEERAKGNILERFSAQQFPDLHSELNLSSLELGDSALYFCASSVLGRLSTDTQYFGPGTRLTVL.

V and J are TRBV12-3 or TRBV12-4 and TRBJ1-5; D unresolved. This CDR3 contains 11 residues. V gave up 6 bases and J gave up 9 bases, with 9 bases separating them. CDR3 nucleotides: TGTGCCAGCAGGTACGAGGGGCCCCAGCATTTT. Amino acids: CASRYEGPQHF.

This clone was counted once. The gene calls are TRBV24-1 and TRBJ2-3; 8 bases align to TRBD1. V trimming: 4 bases; J trimming: 6 bases; junction bases outside the gene matches: 14. CDR3 length equals 17 residues. CDR1 and CDR2 (germline): KGHDR, SFDVKD. The CDR3 sequence: CATSESGQGMLMDTQYF. Here the CDR3 DNA reads TGTGCCACCAGTGAATCCGGACAGGGTATGTTGATGGATACGCAGTATTTT.

The rearrangement joins TRBV7-2 to TRBJ2-7; D might be TRBD1 (6 bases). Trimming removed 5 bases from V and 6 bases from J, with 14 bases in between. Per the germline V gene, CDR1 is SGHTA and CDR2 is FQGNSA. The length of the CDR3 is 13 residues. The CDR3, as DNA: TGTGCCAGCAGCGACCAACAGGGCTTCGAGCAGTACTTC. This codes for CASSDQQGFEQYF.

The chain recombines TRBV5-1 with TRBJ1-5, with 8 bases matching TRBD1. With 4 bases clipped from V and 0 bases from J, the junction kept 6 bases outside the gene matches. The length of the CDR3 is 16 residues. CDR1 and CDR2 (germline): SGHRS, YFSETQ. The CDR3 DNA follows: TGCGCCAGCAGCCCGGGCGACAGGGGTAGCAATCAGCCCCAGCATTTT. It specifies CASSPGDRGSNQPQHF.

The CDR3 here is CASSQGLNYGYTF. In nucleotides, the CDR3 is TGTGCCAGCAGCCAAGGCTTAAACTATGGCTACACCTTC. The chain is built from TRBV14 and TRBJ1-2; D not resolved. This CDR3 has 13 amino acids. In germline, CDR1 is SGHDN, CDR2 FVKESK. Trimming left V 1 base short and J 2 bases short, with 5 bases between.

This chain uses TRBV5-1 with TRBJ2-2; TRBD1 is a possible D gene (5 bases). The CDR3 contains 16 residues. The germline V gene encodes CDR1 SGHRS and CDR2 YFSETQ. Between the trimmed V and J ends, which lost 3 bases and 2 bases, there was a span of 14 bases. CDR3 loop: CASSSPMDTNTGELFF. The CDR3 coding sequence is TGCGCCAGCAGCTCACCCATGGACACTAACACCGGGGAGCTGTTTTTT.

The genes are TRBV6-5 and TRBJ1-2; possibly TRBD1 for D (5 bases). The CDR3 contains 13 residues. V was shortened by 6 bases and J by 4 bases, with 12 bases between the two germline ends. CDR1 and CDR2 (germline): MNHEY, SVGAGI. This CDR3 reads CASSRQRSYGYTF. The CDR3, as DNA: TGTGCCAGCAGCCGACAGAGAAGCTATGGCTACACCTTC.

CDR3 loop: CASSARQNYEQYF. CDR3 in DNA: TGTGCCAGCAGCGCCCGGCAGAACTACGAGCAGTACTTC. The chain combines TRBV5-6 with TRBJ2-7; D not resolved. Trimming removed 4 bases at V and 3 bases at J, with 11 bases between. Germline values: CDR1 SGHDT, CDR2 YYEEEE. The CDR3 sequence is 13 residues long. The entire variable domain, with the rest obtained from reference TRBV5-6 and TRBJ2-7, is as follows: DAGVTQSPTHLIKTRGQQVTLRCSPKSGHDTVSWYQQALGQGPQFIFQYYEEEERQRGNFPDRFSGHQFPNYSSELNVNALLLGDSALYLCASSARQNYEQYFGPGTRLTVT.

This clone was detected only once. The chain uses TRBV5-4 and TRBJ2-2; 8 positions agree with TRBD1. Trimming took 0 bases from V and 1 from J; bases not matched to a gene: 5. Germline CDR1 SGHNT, CDR2 YYREEE (reference sequence). This CDR3 comprises 17 residues. The CDR3 DNA follows: TGTGCCAGCAGCTTGGGGTCAGGGGGCTTGAACACCGGGGAGCTGTTTTTT. Its translation is CASSLGSGGLNTGELFF.